The 9 T cell receptor beta chains below were found in one sample sequenced in a study of shared clonotypes between healthy human individuals (dated by TCRdb to 2020 to 2021). The library relied on the immunoSEQ multiplex PCR assay. Here the immuneACCESS table is served through TCRdb, limited to in-frame sequences with V and J called. Missing clones are a known gap in these copies; in checked studies unresolved V genes cover under half, and the rest lacks a known reason. Within this sample are about 2.4 million clones, with more than 85% of them counted one time only. The ten biggest clones cover about 0.34% of the sample. Sequencing was carried out using naive CD4+ T cells from PBMCs. The intended sense of this specimen's cell subset or site label: CD45RA+ positively selected. Source of these receptors: a man aged 18-30 years in good health. Some clones in this sample may be carry-over from other donors' samples.

The chain combines TRBV9 with TRBJ1-2; TRBD1 is a possible D gene (5 bases). Germline V CDR1 and CDR2: SGDLS, YYNGEE. CDR3 length equals 14 residues. Trimming removed 3 bases at V and 4 bases at J, with 13 bases between. For the CDR3, the DNA is TGTGCCAGCAGCGCCGGGGCTCTCCTCTATGGCTACACCTTC. Protein: CASSAGALLYGYTF. Supplemented by reference TRBV9 and TRBJ1-2, the full variable domain reads DSGVTQTPKHLITATGQRVTLRCSPRSGDLSVYWYQQSLDQGLQFLIQYYNGEERAKGNILERFSAQQFPDLHSELNLSSLELGDSALYFCASSAGALLYGYTFGSGTRLTVV.

Only a few counts were recorded for this clone. The V call is TRBV6-5, the J call TRBJ1-1, with no clear D. V lost 0 bases to trimming and J lost 5 bases, with 10 bases between them. Per germline, CDR1 MNHEY and CDR2 SVGAGI. The CDR3 is 14 residues long. CDR3 region: CASSYSFLETEAFF. CDR3 nucleotides: TGTGCCAGCAGTTACTCGTTCTTAGAGACTGAAGCTTTCTTT.

CDR3 coding DNA: TGTGCCAGCAGCAAAGCGCACGGGACAGGGGTGAAAAACATTCAGTACTTC. It yields the protein CASSKAHGTGVKNIQYF. V gene TRBV21-1 combines with J gene TRBJ2-4; the listed D gene, TRBD1, was not tested against the DNA. TRBV21-1 is a recognized pseudogene. The CDR3 is 17 residues long.

The rearrangement links TRBV5-1 to TRBJ2-1; 7 positions match TRBD1. The V segment lost 7 bases and the J segment 0 bases; nucleotides outside the gene matches: 7. The CDR3 runs to 15 residues. Germline V gene sequence: CDR1 SGHRS, CDR2 YFSETQ. CDR3 DNA: TGCGCCAGCGGCCAGGACAGGAGCTCCTACAATGAGCAGTTCTTC. Protein product: CASGQDRSSYNEQFF.

The rearrangement uses TRBV4-1 and TRBJ2-3; D is uncertain. V was shortened by 4 bases and J by 0 bases, with 11 bases between the two germline ends. The germline CDR1 and CDR2 sequences are MGHRA and YSYEKL. The CDR3 runs 15 residues. CDR3 sequence reads: CASSPTRGSTDTQYF. CDR3 DNA: TGCGCCAGCAGCCCCACTCGCGGCAGCACAGATACGCAGTATTTT.

The chain recombines TRBV29-1 with TRBJ1-5; TRBD1 matches 7 bases. The CDR3 has 13 amino acids. The junction had 14 bases not matched to a gene; V was cut back by 7 bases and J by 11 bases. The germline gives CDR1 SQVTM, CDR2 ANQGSEA. CDR3 DNA sequence: TGCAGCGCCCGAGGGGCAGGGGGATCGACCCAGCATTTT. It is translated as CSARGAGGSTQHF.

The chain combines TRBV18 with TRBJ2-2; 11 bases are a match to TRBD1. Looked up from germline, CDR1 is KGHSH and CDR2 is LQKENI. This CDR3 comprises 16 residues. Unmatched junction bases numbered 5, after V lost 3 bases and J lost 5 bases. This chain's CDR3 is CASSPSGTGGTGELFF. The CDR3 region has the DNA TGTGCCAGCTCACCCTCCGGGACAGGGGGAACCGGGGAGCTGTTTTTT.

The chain links TRBV7-3 to TRBJ1-4; TRBD1 might be the D (5 bases). Per germline, CDR1 SGHTA and CDR2 FQGTGA. Between the trimmed V and J ends, which lost 5 bases and 2 bases, there was a span of 18 bases. The CDR3 contains 17 residues. The DNA for the CDR3 is TGTGCCAGCAGCCATAGGGACCCGGGGGTGACTAATGAAAAACTGTTTTTT. Amino acids: CASSHRDPGVTNEKLFF.

The V and J genes are TRBV9 and TRBJ2-3, with 10 bases that match TRBD2. Trimming took 1 base from V and 4 from J; bases not matched to a gene: 15. The V gene's germline CDR1 is SGDLS and CDR2 YYNGEE. CDR3 size: 19 residues. The CDR3 reads CASSVFPSGSSGRADTQYF. In DNA, the CDR3 is TGTGCCAGCAGCGTATTTCCTAGCGGGAGCTCGGGGCGGGCAGATACGCAGTATTTT.